The rows below give T cell receptor beta chains drawn from one sample of a study of identical twins. TCRdb called the 5' RACE reads again in MiXCR, with one record for every CDR3 protein. The sample contains hundreds of thousands of distinct CDR3 sequences, around 8.3% of which appear only once. Another study also made use of these data, one on yellow fever vaccine responses in identical twins.

Sequencing was carried out using PBMCs. The receptors stem from a woman aged 18-35 years in good health. Each CDR3 is given without its conserved first and last residue. Fields, in order: D gene, V gene, J gene, CDR3 protein. A D gene is named only where the DNA matches it firmly.

TRBD2,TRBV3-1,TRBJ2-3,ASSPGTSNRDTQY
.,TRBV4-1,TRBJ1-2,ASSLDRDHKYGYT
.,TRBV6-1,TRBJ2-3,ASSRGTALNTDTQY
.,TRBV28,TRBJ2-3,ASGQPRAEQY
TRBD2,TRBV4-2,TRBJ2-1,ASSQGLAGGLYNEQF
.,TRBV9,TRBJ2-1,ASSAPWGNNEQF
.,TRBV20-1,TRBJ2-5,SARGPEGETQY
.,TRBV7-9,TRBJ2-5,ASSRPWMTGEETQY
TRBD2,TRBV6-5,TRBJ2-7,ASSYFASGGYEQY
.,TRBV12-3/TRBV12-4,TRBJ2-2,ASRNLLDRHTGELF
TRBD1,TRBV23-1,TRBJ2-2,KNPSQGASGELF
.,TRBV20-1,TRBJ1-5,SASPGASKPQH
TRBD2,TRBV29-1,TRBJ2-5,SVRSGTSGAQETQY
.,TRBV5-4,TRBJ2-1,ASSIRGARNEQF
.,TRBV7-2,TRBJ2-1,ASSRGIYNEQF
.,TRBV6-5,TRBJ1-3,ASSYSRQRLSGNTIY
.,TRBV4-3,TRBJ2-3,ASSQDRLATSTDTQY
TRBD1,TRBV20-1,TRBJ2-4,SAREDRGAKNIQY
.,TRBV2,TRBJ2-5,ASSEALGSQETQY
TRBD1,TRBV7-9,TRBJ1-4,ASSSNRGGVEKLF
TRBD2,TRBV28,TRBJ2-3,ASTGGGRTDTQY
.,TRBV29-1,TRBJ2-5,SVEDFPAVLQQETQY
.,TRBV5-1,TRBJ2-3,ASSLVTLTDTQY
TRBD2,TRBV6-2/TRBV6-3,TRBJ2-7,ASSYRPGGEQY
.,TRBV2,TRBJ2-2,ASHREITGELF
.,TRBV7-3,TRBJ2-1,ASVRDPALGEQF
TRBD1,TRBV12-3/TRBV12-4,TRBJ2-7,ASSLEGRGQYEQY
TRBD1,TRBV5-1,TRBJ1-6,ASSPDRAYSPLH
TRBD2,TRBV7-9,TRBJ2-1,ASGGGLAGNNEQF
TRBD2,TRBV7-6,TRBJ2-7,ASSSNVGLAALEQY
.,TRBV7-2,TRBJ1-2,ASRPQQGSLDGYT
TRBD2,TRBV5-1,TRBJ2-1,ASSSRGGDYNEQF
.,TRBV24-1,TRBJ2-3,ATSDPPRAGSDTQY
TRBD1,TRBV9,TRBJ1-1,ASSPTGDRTEAF
.,TRBV29-1,TRBJ2-5,SVVGGFGPSSGAQY
TRBD2,TRBV12-3/TRBV12-4,TRBJ2-1,AISFGLSGVAGANEQF
TRBD1,TRBV9,TRBJ2-2,ASSVVGTGGLSGELF
.,TRBV7-6,TRBJ2-3,ASSLGREADTQY
.,TRBV2,TRBJ2-1,ASPSEQF
.,TRBV5-1,TRBJ1-3,ASSLDGSSGNTIY
.,TRBV20-1,TRBJ2-1,SAPRGDLSSYNEQF
.,TRBV5-3,TRBJ2-7,ARSSPSHRSLLYEQY
.,TRBV20-1,TRBJ2-1,SARDHRGGAYNEQF
.,TRBV6-1,TRBJ2-5,ASRETGFQETQY
.,TRBV11-2,TRBJ2-7,ASSLLDSKLLYEQY
.,TRBV5-1,TRBJ2-7,ASRDVSYEQY
.,TRBV15,TRBJ2-7,ATSRTGGRGSYEQY
TRBD1,TRBV20-1,TRBJ2-1,SAGQGKRNEQF
.,TRBV20-1,TRBJ1-4,CARDPGENLSGKLF
.,TRBV14,TRBJ2-7,ASSRRRGYEQY
.,TRBV7-2,TRBJ2-3,ASRYDPYTQY
.,TRBV7-3,TRBJ2-1,ASSSYSAGANEQF